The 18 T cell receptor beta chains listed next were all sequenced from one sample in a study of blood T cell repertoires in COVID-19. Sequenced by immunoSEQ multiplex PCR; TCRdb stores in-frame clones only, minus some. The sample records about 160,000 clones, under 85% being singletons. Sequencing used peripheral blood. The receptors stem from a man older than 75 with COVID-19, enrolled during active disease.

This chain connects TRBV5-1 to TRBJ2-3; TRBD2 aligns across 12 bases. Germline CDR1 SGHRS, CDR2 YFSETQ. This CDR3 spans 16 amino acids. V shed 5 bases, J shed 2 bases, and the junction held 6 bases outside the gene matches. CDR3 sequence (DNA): TGCGCCAGCAGACGTACTAGCGGGGGGCCCACAGATACGCAGTATTTT. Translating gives CASRRTSGGPTDTQYF.

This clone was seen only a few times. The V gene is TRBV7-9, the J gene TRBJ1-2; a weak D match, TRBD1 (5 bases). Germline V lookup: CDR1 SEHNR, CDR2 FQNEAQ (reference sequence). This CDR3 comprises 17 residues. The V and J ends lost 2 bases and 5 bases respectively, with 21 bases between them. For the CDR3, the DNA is TGTGCCAGCAGCTTATTAGCAGGGAGGTTTTCTCGGTATGGCTACACCTTC. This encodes CASSLLAGRFSRYGYTF.

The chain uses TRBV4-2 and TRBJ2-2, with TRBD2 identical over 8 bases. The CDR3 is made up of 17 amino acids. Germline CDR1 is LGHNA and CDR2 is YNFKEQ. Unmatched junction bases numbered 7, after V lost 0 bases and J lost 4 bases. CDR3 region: CASSQDLAGRGTGELFF. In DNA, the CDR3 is TGTGCCAGCAGCCAAGATTTAGCGGGGAGGGGCACCGGGGAGCTGTTTTTT.

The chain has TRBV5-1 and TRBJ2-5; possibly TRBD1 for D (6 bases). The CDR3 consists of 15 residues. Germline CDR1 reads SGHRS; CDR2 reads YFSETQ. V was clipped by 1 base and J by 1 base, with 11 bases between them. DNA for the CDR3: TGCGCCAGCAGCTTGTACAGGGCGTTCCAAGAGACCCAGTACTTC. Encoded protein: CASSLYRAFQETQYF.

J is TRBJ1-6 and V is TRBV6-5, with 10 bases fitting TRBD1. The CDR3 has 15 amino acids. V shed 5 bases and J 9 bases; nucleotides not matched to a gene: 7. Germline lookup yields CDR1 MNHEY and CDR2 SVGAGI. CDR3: CASSRGTGVGSPLHF. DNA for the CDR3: TGTGCCAGCAGTCGAGGGACAGGGGTTGGTTCACCCCTCCACTTT.

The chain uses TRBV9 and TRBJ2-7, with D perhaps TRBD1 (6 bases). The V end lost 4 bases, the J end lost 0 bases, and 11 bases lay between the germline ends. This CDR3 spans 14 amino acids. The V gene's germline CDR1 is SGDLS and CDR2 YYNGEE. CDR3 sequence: CASSPRQDSYEQYF. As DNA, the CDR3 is TGTGCCAGCAGCCCTCGACAGGACTCCTACGAGCAGTACTTC.

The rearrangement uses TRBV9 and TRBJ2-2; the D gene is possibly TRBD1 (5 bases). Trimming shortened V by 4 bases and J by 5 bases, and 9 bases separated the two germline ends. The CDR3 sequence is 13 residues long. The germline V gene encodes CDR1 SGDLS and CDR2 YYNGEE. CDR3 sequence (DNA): TGTGCCAGCAGCACGGACATAACCGGGGAGCTGTTTTTT. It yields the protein CASSTDITGELFF.

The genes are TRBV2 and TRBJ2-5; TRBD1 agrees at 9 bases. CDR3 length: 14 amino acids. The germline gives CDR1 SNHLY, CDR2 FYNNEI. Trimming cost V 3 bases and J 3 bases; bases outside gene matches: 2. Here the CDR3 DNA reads TGTGCCAGCAGTGAGTGGACAGGGGAAGAGACCCAGTACTTC. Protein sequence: CASSEWTGEETQYF.

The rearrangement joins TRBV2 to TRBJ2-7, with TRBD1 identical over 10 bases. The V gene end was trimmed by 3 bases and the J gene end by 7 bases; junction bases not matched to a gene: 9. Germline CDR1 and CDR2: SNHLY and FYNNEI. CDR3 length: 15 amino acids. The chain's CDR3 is CASSDRDRGLVEQYF. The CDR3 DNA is TGTGCCAGCAGTGACCGGGACAGGGGATTAGTGGAGCAGTACTTC.

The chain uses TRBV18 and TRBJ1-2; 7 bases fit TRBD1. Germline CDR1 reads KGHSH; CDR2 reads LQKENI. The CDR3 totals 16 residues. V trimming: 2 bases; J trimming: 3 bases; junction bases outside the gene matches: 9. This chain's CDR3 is CASSPLPPRGDYGYTF. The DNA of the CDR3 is TGTGCCAGCTCACCATTACCGCCCAGGGGGGACTATGGCTACACCTTC.

CDR3 DNA sequence: TGTGCCAGCAGTGACCACAGGGATGAGCAGTTCTTC. Its protein is CASSDHRDEQFF. J is TRBJ2-1 and V is TRBV6-1, with D perhaps TRBD1 (6 bases). V lost 3 bases and J lost 8, with 8 bases in between. Germline assignment: CDR1 MNHNS and CDR2 SASEGT. This CDR3 has 12 residues.

The chain's CDR3 is CSARVGGGYTF. CDR3 nucleotide sequence: TGCAGTGCTAGAGTGGGGGGTGGCTACACCTTC. V is TRBV20-1 and J is TRBJ1-2, with D possibly being TRBD1 (5 bases). V lost 1 base to trimming and J lost 7 bases, with 7 bases between them. This CDR3 has 11 amino acids. Germline loops: CDR1 DFQATT, CDR2 SNEGSKA (reference sequence).

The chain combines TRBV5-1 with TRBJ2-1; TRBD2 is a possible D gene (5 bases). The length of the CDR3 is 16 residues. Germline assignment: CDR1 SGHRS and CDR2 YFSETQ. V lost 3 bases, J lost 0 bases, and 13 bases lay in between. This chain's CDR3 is CASSSTSGLSYNEQFF. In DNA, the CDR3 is TGCGCCAGCAGCTCGACGAGTGGACTCTCCTACAATGAGCAGTTCTTC. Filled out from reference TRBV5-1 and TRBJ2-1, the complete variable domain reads KAGVTQTPRYLIKTRGQQVTLSCSPISGHRSVSWYQQTPGQGLQFLFEYFSETQRNKGNFPGRFSGRQFSNSRSEMNVSTLELGDSALYLCASSSTSGLSYNEQFFGPGTRLTVL.

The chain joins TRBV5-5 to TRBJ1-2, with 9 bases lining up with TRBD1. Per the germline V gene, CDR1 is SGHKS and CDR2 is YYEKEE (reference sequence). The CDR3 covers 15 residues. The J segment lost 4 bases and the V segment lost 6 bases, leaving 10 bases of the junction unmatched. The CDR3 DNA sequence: TGTGCCAGCACTCACAGGACAGGGGAGGTCTATGGCTACACCTTC. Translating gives CASTHRTGEVYGYTF.

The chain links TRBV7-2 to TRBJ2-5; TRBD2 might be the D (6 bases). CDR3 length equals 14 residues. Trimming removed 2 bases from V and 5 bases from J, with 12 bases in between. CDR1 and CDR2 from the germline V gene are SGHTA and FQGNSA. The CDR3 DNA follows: TGTGCCAGCAGCTTATCCCCGGGGGTGGAGACCCAGTACTTC. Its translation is CASSLSPGVETQYF.

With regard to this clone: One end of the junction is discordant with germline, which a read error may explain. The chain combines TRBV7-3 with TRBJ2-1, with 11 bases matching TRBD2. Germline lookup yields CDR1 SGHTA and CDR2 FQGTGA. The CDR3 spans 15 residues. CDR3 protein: CASSLSPGLAGGLVF. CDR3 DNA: TGTGCCAGCAGCTTATCCCCGGGGCTAGCGGGGGGTTTGGTCTTC.

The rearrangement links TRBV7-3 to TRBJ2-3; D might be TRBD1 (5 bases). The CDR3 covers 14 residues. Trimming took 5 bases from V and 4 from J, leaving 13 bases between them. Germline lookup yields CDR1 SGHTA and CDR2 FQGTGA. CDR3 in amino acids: CASSQNQGPDTQYF. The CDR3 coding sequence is TGTGCCAGCAGCCAGAACCAGGGTCCAGATACGCAGTATTTT.

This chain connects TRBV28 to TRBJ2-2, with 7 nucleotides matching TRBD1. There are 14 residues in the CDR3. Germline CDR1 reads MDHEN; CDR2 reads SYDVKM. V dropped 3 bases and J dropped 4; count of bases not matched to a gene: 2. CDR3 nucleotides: TGTGCCAGCAGTTTCAACAGGGGCACCGGGGAGCTGTTTTTT. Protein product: CASSFNRGTGELFF.